One and the same sample provided the 20 T cell receptor beta chains below, sequenced in a study of blood T cell repertoires in COVID-19. This table comes from immunoSEQ multiplex PCR, and its TCRdb copy is limited to in-frame clones, with some not included. This sample has hundreds of thousands of clones; more than 80% occur once, and the top ten carry 0.95% to 1.5%. The sequenced material came from peripheral blood. The receptor set was obtained from a woman aged 30 to 39 with COVID-19, enrolled during active disease.

The J gene is TRBJ2-7, the V gene TRBV7-2; 9 bases fit TRBD2. CDR3 length: 17 residues. J lost 4 bases, V lost 5 bases, and 15 bases had no gene match. Germline CDR1 reads SGHTA; CDR2 reads FQGNSA. This CDR3 is CASSPHGGSGGVYEQYF. The CDR3, as DNA: TGTGCCAGCAGCCCACATGGTGGTAGCGGGGGCGTATACGAGCAGTACTTC.

V usage is TRBV30 and J usage is TRBJ2-7; possible D gene TRBD1, 6 bases. The CDR3 sequence is 12 residues long. Germline V CDR1 and CDR2: GTSNPN, SVGIG (reference sequence). V shed 5 bases and J shed 1 base, with 9 bases lying between them. CDR3 nucleotides: TGTGCCTGGGGGGACAAGTCCTACGAGCAGTACTTC. Translating gives CAWGDKSYEQYF.

The genes are TRBV19 and TRBJ2-1; 8 bases line up with TRBD2. The CDR3 runs 12 residues. In germline, CDR1 is LNHDA, CDR2 SQIVND (reference sequence). Unmatched junction bases numbered 3, after V lost 5 bases and J lost 9 bases. The DNA for the CDR3 is TGTGCCAGTAGTGGACTAGCTGGTGAGCAGTTCTTC. It encodes CASSGLAGEQFF.

V gene TRBV18 combines with J gene TRBJ2-7; a weak D match, TRBD2 (6 bases). The CDR3 runs 14 residues. V was pared by 3 bases and J by 4 bases, with 13 bases between. Germline V gene lookup returns CDR1 KGHSH and CDR2 LQKENI. Written as DNA, the CDR3 is TGTGCCAGCTCACCCGGATTAAGCGGGTACGAGCAGTACTTC. Encoded protein: CASSPGLSGYEQYF.

This clone was counted a single time. The chain couples TRBV7-6 to TRBJ2-7; 16 bases match TRBD2. CDR1 and CDR2 (germline): SGHVS, FNYEAQ. V was clipped by 3 bases and J by 3 bases; unmatched bases: 8. The CDR3 covers 18 residues. The CDR3 loop reads CASSLTLGLAGGDYEQYF. CDR3 nucleotides: TGTGCCAGCAGCTTGACCCTGGGACTAGCGGGAGGGGACTACGAGCAGTACTTC. Variable domain in full (rest from reference TRBV7-6 and TRBJ2-7): GAGVSQSPRYKVTKRGQDVALRCDPISGHVSLYWYRQALGQGPEFLTYFNYEAQQDKSGLPNDRFSAERPEGSISTLTIQRTEQRDSAMYRCASSLTLGLAGGDYEQYFGPGTRLTVT.

The chain couples TRBV27 to TRBJ1-5; 9 bases line up with TRBD1. The CDR3 spans 14 residues. The germline V gene has CDR1 MNHEY and CDR2 SMNVEV (reference sequence). The trim removed 5 bases at V and 4 bases at J, leaving 3 bases unmatched. The CDR3 reads CASSPTGGNQPQHF. The CDR3 DNA follows: TGTGCCAGCAGTCCGACAGGGGGGAATCAGCCCCAGCATTTT.

The CDR3 nucleotides are TGTGCCAGCAGCCGACGGGGGGTTGGTGAAGCTTTCTTT. This translates into CASSRRGVGEAFF. The rearrangement joins TRBV21-1 to TRBJ1-1. TRBV21-1 is a pseudogene segment. This CDR3 is built from 13 residues.

The V call is TRBV14, the J call TRBJ2-1; 11 bases align to TRBD2. With V trimmed by 1 base and J by 6 bases, 8 bases remained unmatched. The germline gives CDR1 SGHDN, CDR2 FVKESK. The CDR3 contains 17 residues. The CDR3 spells CASSQGLAGTPGNEQFF. The CDR3 nucleotides are TGTGCCAGCAGCCAAGGACTAGCGGGGACCCCTGGCAATGAGCAGTTCTTC.

The table lists this clone with a few counts. The J gene is TRBJ1-2, the V gene TRBV6-1; possible D gene TRBD1, 5 bases. The CDR3 is 16 residues long. Deletions cut 1 base from V and 4 bases from J, with 16 bases between. Per the germline V gene, CDR1 is MNHNS and CDR2 is SASEGT. The CDR3 reads CASSEGRGRLFYGYTF. DNA for the CDR3: TGTGCCAGCAGTGAAGGGAGGGGCCGTCTTTTCTATGGCTACACCTTC.

The CDR3 protein is CASSFSPGVKTDTQYF. DNA of the CDR3: TGTGCCAGCAGTTTTTCTCCCGGGGTAAAAACAGATACGCAGTATTTT. J is TRBJ2-3 and V is TRBV6-5, with D perhaps TRBD2 (5 bases). The CDR3 spans 16 residues. Germline CDR1 is MNHEY and CDR2 is SVGAGI. V was pared by 4 bases and J by 3 bases, with 17 bases between.

The V gene is TRBV7-9, the J gene TRBJ1-1, with D possibly matching TRBD1 (5 bases). The length of the CDR3 is 15 residues. Germline V lookup: CDR1 SEHNR, CDR2 FQNEAQ (reference sequence). V was trimmed by 3 bases and J by 1 base, leaving 12 bases between them. The CDR3 reads CASSLHDQGNTEAFF. The CDR3 bases are TGTGCCAGCAGCTTGCATGATCAGGGGAACACTGAAGCTTTCTTT.

This clone was seen just once. The chain couples TRBV7-3 to TRBJ1-1; TRBD1 aligns across 9 bases. The CDR3 has 13 residues. Germline loops: CDR1 SGHTA, CDR2 FQGTGA. The trim removed 5 bases at V and 8 bases at J, leaving 6 bases unmatched. The CDR3 coding sequence is TGTGCCAGCAGCAAAAGGGACAGGGAGGAAGCTTTCTTT. Amino acid sequence: CASSKRDREEAFF.

The chain joins TRBV28 to TRBJ2-1, with a tentative D call TRBD2 (5 bases). The CDR3 runs 14 residues. V was shortened by 5 bases and J by 10 bases, with 18 bases between the two germline ends. The germline gives CDR1 MDHEN, CDR2 SYDVKM. The CDR3 coding sequence is TGTGCCAGCAGTATCGGCGGGCCCAAAAAGGAGCAGTTCTTC. It codes for CASSIGGPKKEQFF.

This clone has a handful of counts. CDR3 region: CASSFRDREDNEQFF. CDR3 in DNA: TGTGCCAGCAGCTTCCGGGACAGGGAAGACAATGAGCAGTTCTTC. The genes are TRBV7-3 and TRBJ2-1; 9 bases match TRBD1. Germline values: CDR1 SGHTA, CDR2 FQGTGA. The CDR3 runs 15 residues. The junction had 5 bases not matched to a gene; V was cut back by 3 bases and J by 5 bases.

The V and J genes are TRBV24-1 and TRBJ2-7; TRBD1 agrees at 8 bases. From germline, CDR1 is KGHDR and CDR2 SFDVKD. The CDR3 sequence is 15 residues long. J lost 6 bases, V lost 4 bases, and 10 bases had no gene match. As DNA, the CDR3 is TGTGCCACCAGTGAAAGCGGACAGGGAAATGGCGAGCAGTACTTC. This sequence encodes CATSESGQGNGEQYF.

V usage is TRBV5-1 and J usage is TRBJ2-3; 7 nucleotides agree with TRBD2. From germline, CDR1 is SGHRS and CDR2 YFSETQ. The CDR3 has 16 residues. V gave up 0 bases and J gave up 10 bases; unmatched junction bases: 14. This CDR3 is CASSLEGLGTGLAQYF. The CDR3 coding sequence is TGCGCCAGCAGCTTGGAAGGACTAGGAACTGGACTCGCGCAGTATTTT.

V usage is TRBV19 and J usage is TRBJ1-1; 9 nucleotides match TRBD1. CDR3 length equals 14 residues. V lost 5 bases, J lost 5 bases, and 6 bases stayed unmatched. Germline-derived CDR1 and CDR2 are LNHDA and SQIVND (reference sequence). The chain's CDR3 is CASSVQGARTEAFF. The CDR3 DNA follows: TGTGCCAGTAGTGTACAGGGGGCGAGGACTGAAGCTTTCTTT.

In this sample, this clone turned up once. The chain recombines TRBV5-4 with TRBJ2-7; D perhaps matches TRBD1 (6 bases). V lost 4 bases, J lost 5 bases, and 16 bases lay in between. Germline V gene lookup returns CDR1 SGHNT and CDR2 YYREEE (reference sequence). The CDR3 sequence is 14 residues long. CDR3 sequence reads: CASSLQTRGNEQYF. The DNA of the CDR3 is TGTGCCAGCAGCCTCCAAACCAGGGGCAACGAGCAGTACTTC. The whole variable domain, filled in from reference TRBV5-4 and TRBJ2-7, reads ETGVTQSPTHLIKTRGQQVTLRCSSQSGHNTVSWYQQALGQGPQFIFQYYREEENGRGNFPPRFSGLQFPNYSSELNVNALELDDSALYLCASSLQTRGNEQYFGPGTRLTVT.

V is TRBV28 and J is TRBJ2-7, with TRBD1 identical over 8 bases. With 4 bases clipped from V and 6 bases from J, the junction kept 8 bases outside the gene matches. Germline CDR1 MDHEN, CDR2 SYDVKM. This CDR3 has 14 amino acids. This chain's CDR3 is CASSSRTGRGEQYF. CDR3 coding DNA: TGTGCCAGCAGTTCCAGGACAGGGCGGGGCGAGCAGTACTTC. The variable domain in full, with the rest retrieved from reference TRBV28 and TRBJ2-7, is DVKVTQSSRYLVKRTGEKVFLECVQDMDHENMFWYRQDPGLGLRLIYFSYDVKMKEKGDIPEGYSVSREKKERFSLILESASTNQTSMYLCASSSRTGRGEQYFGPGTRLTVT.

V is TRBV7-8 and J is TRBJ2-1, with D tentatively TRBD2 (5 bases). Trimming took 5 bases from V and 12 from J, leaving 14 bases between them. CDR1 and CDR2 from the germline V gene are SGHVS and FQNEAQ. The CDR3 covers 12 residues. The CDR3 DNA follows: TGTGCCAGCAGCCCCGAACTAGTTGGGCAGTTCTTC. This translates into CASSPELVGQFF.